This section outlines one T cell receptor (beta chain) sequence together with its context. The data were obtained in a study of cytomegalovirus exposure and HLA in healthy donors. Vbeta (60) and Jbeta (13) primers were used in the PCR. Libraries were prepared by immunoSEQ multiplex PCR; TCRdb keeps only in-frame clonotypes and omits some of them. Here the sample spans 150,000 or so clones, approximately 77% being singletons. This CDR3 comprises 19 residues. Germline CDR1 reads LGHNA; CDR2 reads YSLEER. J lost 4 bases, V lost 1 base, and 8 bases had no gene match. This sequence originates from a female donor in good health and CMV-seronegative. The chain uses TRBV4-3 and TRBJ2-3; 16 nucleotides line up with TRBD2. Sequenced sample: PBMCs. In nucleotides, the CDR3 is TGCGCCAGCAGCCAAGGGGGACTAGCGGGAGGGCCTGGGTCAGATACGCAGTATTTT. It encodes CASSQGGLAGGPGSDTQYF.